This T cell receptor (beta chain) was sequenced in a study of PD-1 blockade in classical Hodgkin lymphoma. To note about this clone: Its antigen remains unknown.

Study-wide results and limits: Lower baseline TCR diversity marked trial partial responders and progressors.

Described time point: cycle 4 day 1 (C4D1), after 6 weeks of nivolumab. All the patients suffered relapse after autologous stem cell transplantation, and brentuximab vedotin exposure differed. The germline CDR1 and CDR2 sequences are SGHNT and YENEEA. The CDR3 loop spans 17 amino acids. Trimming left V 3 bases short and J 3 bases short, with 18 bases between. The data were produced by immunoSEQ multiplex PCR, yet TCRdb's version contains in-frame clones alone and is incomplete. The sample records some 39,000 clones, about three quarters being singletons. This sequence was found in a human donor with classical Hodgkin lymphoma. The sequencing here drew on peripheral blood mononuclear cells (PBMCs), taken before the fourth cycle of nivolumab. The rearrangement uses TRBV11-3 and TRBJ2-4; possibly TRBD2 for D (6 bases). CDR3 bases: TGTGCCAGCAGCTTTTGGGGTTCCGGGACTGGCAAAAACATTCAGTACTTC. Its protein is CASSFWGSGTGKNIQYF.